One and the same sample provided the 11 T cell receptor beta chains below, sequenced in a study of blood T cell repertoires in COVID-19. Clones were read by immunoSEQ multiplex PCR, and TCRdb kept only the in-frame ones, dropping some. The sample includes just over 150,000 clones, approximately 86% of them seen just once. Sequences were obtained from peripheral blood. The receptors stem from a woman aged 40-49 years with COVID-19, enrolled during active disease.

This clone was counted a few times. Here the CDR3 DNA reads TGTGCCAGCACCCCCACTGGAGCGAACACCGGGGAGCTGTTTTTT. Protein sequence: CASTPTGANTGELFF. The chain employs TRBV16 and TRBJ2-2; D remains ambiguous. Germline V gives CDR1 KGHSY, CDR2 FQNENV. V was trimmed by 7 bases and J by 0 bases, leaving 12 bases between them. This CDR3 has 15 amino acids.

Here the CDR3 DNA reads TGCGCCAGCAGCTTGGGGTCGACTAGCGGGATGACAGATACGCAGTATTTT. It specifies CASSLGSTSGMTDTQYF. The chain couples TRBV5-1 to TRBJ2-3; 11 bases map to TRBD2. After removal of 0 bases from V and 3 bases from J, the junction contained 6 bases not matched to a gene. The CDR3 runs 17 residues. Germline CDR1 reads SGHRS; CDR2 reads YFSETQ.

The sample holds a few counts of this clone. The chain couples TRBV18 to TRBJ1-5; 10 bases fit TRBD1. CDR1 KGHSH and CDR2 LQKENI come from the germline V gene. The CDR3 is made up of 15 amino acids. J gave up 6 bases and V 3 bases, and 5 bases lay outside the gene matches. The chain's CDR3 is CASSPGQGYSQPQHF. For the CDR3, the DNA is TGTGCCAGCTCACCGGGACAGGGGTACAGTCAGCCCCAGCATTTT. The full variable domain, rest sourced from reference TRBV18 and TRBJ1-5, is NAGVMQNPRHLVRRRGQEARLRCSPMKGHSHVYWYRQLPEEGLKFMVYLQKENIIDESGMPKERFSAEFPKEGPSILRIQQVVRGDSAAYFCASSPGQGYSQPQHFGDGTRLSIL.

This chain uses TRBV7-8 with TRBJ2-7; 8 bases line up with TRBD1. The CDR3 runs 14 residues. The V and J ends lost 7 bases and 2 bases, in that order; junction bases with no gene match: 7. Germline V lookup: CDR1 SGHVS, CDR2 FQNEAQ. CDR3 bases: TGTGCCAGCACCCGAACGGACAGGGCCTACGAGCAGTACTTC. This codes for CASTRTDRAYEQYF.

V usage is TRBV2 and J usage is TRBJ1-5, with D possibly being TRBD1 (5 bases). This CDR3 comprises 14 residues. The germline CDR1 and CDR2 sequences are SNHLY and FYNNEI. Trimming left V 6 bases short and J 5 bases short, with 14 bases between. CDR3 coding DNA: TGTGCCAGCAGACCCGACAGAAACTATCAGCCCCAGCATTTT. Its protein is CASRPDRNYQPQHF. Full variable domain (outside the CDR3, taken from reference TRBV2 and TRBJ1-5): EPEVTQTPSHQVTQMGQEVILRCVPISNHLYFYWYRQILGQKVEFLVSFYNNEISEKSEIFDDQFSVERPDGSNFTLKIRSTKLEDSAMYFCASRPDRNYQPQHFGDGTRLSIL.

The rearrangement links TRBV6-1 to TRBJ1-5, with 10 positions matching TRBD1. Germline V gene lookup returns CDR1 MNHNS and CDR2 SASEGT. The V gene end was trimmed by 2 bases and the J gene end by 6 bases; junction bases not matched to a gene: 4. This CDR3 is built from 15 residues. The CDR3 DNA reads as TGTGCCAGCAGTGAACGGGACAGGGGTATTCAGCCCCAGCATTTT. Amino acids: CASSERDRGIQPQHF.

V is TRBV7-3 and J is TRBJ2-1; 7 positions match TRBD2. The germline V gene has CDR1 SGHTA and CDR2 FQGTGA. The trim removed 5 bases at V and 7 bases at J, leaving 17 bases unmatched. CDR3 length: 17 residues. For the CDR3, the DNA is TGTGCCAGCAGCCGTAGGCCCTTGGCGGGAGCTGGGAATGAGCAGTTCTTC. This sequence encodes CASSRRPLAGAGNEQFF. Full variable domain (missing parts from reference TRBV7-3 and TRBJ2-1): GAGVSQTPSNKVTEKGKYVELRCDPISGHTALYWYRQSLGQGPEFLIYFQGTGAADDSGLPNDRFFAVRPEGSVSTLKIQRTERGDSAVYLCASSRRPLAGAGNEQFFGPGTRLTVL.

This chain joins TRBV18 and TRBJ1-1, with 9 bases fitting TRBD1. The CDR3 length is 15 residues. Germline-derived CDR1 and CDR2 are KGHSH and LQKENI. The J segment lost 3 bases and the V segment lost 2 bases, leaving 4 bases of the junction unmatched. CDR3 coding DNA: TGTGCCAGCTCACCAGGGACAGGGTTGGACACTGAAGCTTTCTTT. Its translation is CASSPGTGLDTEAFF.

This clone was counted a few times. In DNA, the CDR3 is TGTGCCATCGGACAGGGGGTCGGAAACACCATATATTTT. Translated: CAIGQGVGNTIYF. The chain employs TRBV10-3 and TRBJ1-3; 10 nucleotides line up with TRBD1. CDR3 size: 13 residues. J was trimmed by 4 bases and V by 8 bases; bases with no gene match: 2. The germline CDR1 and CDR2 sequences are ENHRY and SYGVKD.

The chain has TRBV27 and TRBJ2-3; D gene uncertain. Germline CDR1 is MNHEY and CDR2 is SMNVEV (reference sequence). The V and J ends lost 6 bases and 4 bases respectively, with 11 bases between them. This CDR3 has 13 residues. The CDR3 here is CASRVSNSDTQYF. The CDR3 bases are TGTGCCAGCAGGGTTAGCAACTCAGATACGCAGTATTTT.

V is TRBV5-4 and J is TRBJ2-3; maybe TRBD2 (6 bases). CDR3 length: 14 amino acids. Trimming removed 3 bases from V and 3 bases from J, with 11 bases in between. The germline V gene encodes CDR1 SGHNT and CDR2 YYREEE (reference sequence). As DNA, the CDR3 is TGTGCCAGCAGCTCCCTGGGACTTACAGATACGCAGTATTTT. It translates to CASSSLGLTDTQYF.